Shown below are 12 T cell receptor beta chains from a single sample sequenced in a study of T cells in Graves' hyperthyroidism and ophthalmopathy. Amplified TCR beta CDR3 regions derived from RNA transcripts. RT-PCR in the first round (using the HTBI primer set) targeted the TCR CDR3. TCRdb fed the multiplex PCR reads into MiXCR, producing one record per CDR3 protein. Of a few hundred thousand distinct CDR3 sequences in the sample, 15% to 20% were seen once. Sequencing was performed on blood. These receptors all come from a woman in her 50s with Graves' hyperthyroidism.

There are many counts of this clonotype. This chain joins TRBV12-3 or TRBV12-4 and TRBJ2-1, with 12 positions matching TRBD2. The CDR3 is made up of 14 amino acids. With V trimmed by 4 bases and J by 7 bases, 2 bases remained unmatched. The chain's CDR3 is CASSSSGRGNEQFF. The CDR3 coding sequence is TGTGCCAGCAGTTCTAGCGGGAGGGGGAATGAGCAGTTCTTC.

The chain links TRBV19 to TRBJ2-4; D possibly matches TRBD1 or TRBD2 (5 bases each). From germline, CDR1 is LNHDA and CDR2 SQIVND (reference sequence). There are 15 residues in the CDR3. Trimming shortened V by 3 bases and J by 1 base, and 10 bases separated the two germline ends. CDR3 protein: CASSIGTAAKNIQYF. CDR3 in DNA: TGTGCCAGTAGTATTGGGACGGCGGCCAAAAACATTCAGTACTTC.

In its sample, this clonotype was seen many times. The chain combines TRBV27 with TRBJ1-1; no clear D gene. Trimming took off 2 bases at V and 1 base at J, with 8 bases between the two ends. Germline CDR1 and CDR2: MNHEY and SMNVEV (reference sequence). This CDR3 has 14 amino acids. CDR3 nucleotide sequence: TGTGCCAGCAGTTTAGTCCCACAGAACACTGAAGCTTTCTTT. Translating gives CASSLVPQNTEAFF.

This clonotype was observed at least ten times. The chain carries TRBV11-2 and TRBJ2-5; 9 bases align to TRBD1. Germline CDR1 and CDR2: SGHAT and FQNNGV. There are 15 residues in the CDR3. The trim removed 1 base at V and 5 bases at J, leaving 5 bases unmatched. The CDR3, as DNA: TGTGCCAGCAGCTTAGTACAGGGGGCGTGGGAGACCCAGTACTTC. It is translated as CASSLVQGAWETQYF.

The gene calls are TRBV7-9 and TRBJ1-2; 9 bases fit TRBD1. With 3 bases clipped from V and 7 bases from J, the junction kept 9 bases outside the gene matches. The CDR3 contains 15 residues. Per the germline V gene, CDR1 is SEHNR and CDR2 is FQNEAQ (reference sequence). The CDR3 sequence is CASSFSAQGAAGYTF. The CDR3 bases are TGTGCCAGCAGCTTCTCGGCACAGGGGGCGGCTGGCTACACCTTC.

This clonotype came up many times. The chain has TRBV10-3 and TRBJ1-6; 8 bases map to TRBD1. After removal of 0 bases from V and 9 bases from J, the junction contained 4 bases not matched to a gene. The CDR3 contains 15 residues. Germline lookup yields CDR1 ENHRY and CDR2 SYGVKD. The CDR3 coding sequence is TGTGCCATCAGTGAGTCCGGACAGGGAGCTTCACCCCTCCACTTT. Its protein product is CAISESGQGASPLHF.

The chain uses TRBV18 and TRBJ2-3; D is unclear. The CDR3 contains 15 residues. Trimming pared 1 base from V and 4 bases from J, leaving 12 bases between. Per the germline V gene, CDR1 is KGHSH and CDR2 is LQKENI. The CDR3 protein is CASSPLSDYADTQYF. The CDR3 DNA sequence: TGTGCCAGCTCACCACTGTCGGATTACGCAGATACGCAGTATTTT.

The chain carries TRBV10-3 and TRBJ1-2, with 9 bases identical to TRBD1. Germline V gene lookup returns CDR1 ENHRY and CDR2 SYGVKD. With 7 bases clipped from V and 2 bases from J, the junction kept 5 bases outside the gene matches. This CDR3 has 14 amino acids. This CDR3 is CAITPGQGNYGYTF. DNA of the CDR3: TGTGCCATCACTCCGGGACAGGGCAACTATGGCTACACCTTC.

The table lists this clonotype with a few counts. The chain carries TRBV7-3 and TRBJ2-3; D is uncertain. From germline, CDR1 is SGHTA and CDR2 FQGTGA. Trimming stripped 4 bases from V and 6 bases from J, with 26 bases between. CDR3 length: 18 residues. The CDR3 region has the DNA TGTGCCAGCAGCTCCCTCTCCCCTCCTCGTCTCGGAACGGATACGCAGTATTTT. Residues: CASSSLSPPRLGTDTQYF.

There are a few counts of this clonotype. The rearrangement joins TRBV6-1 to TRBJ1-2; D gene unclear. The CDR3 covers 13 residues. The V end was cut by 6 bases, the J end by 1 base, with 9 bases between. Germline CDR1 reads MNHNS; CDR2 reads SASEGT. DNA of the CDR3: TGTGCCAGCAGGCTAGACATTAACTATGGCTACACCTTC. Translated: CASRLDINYGYTF.

The rearrangement links TRBV20-1 to TRBJ2-1; 7 nucleotides align to TRBD1. This CDR3 has 11 residues. V shed 4 bases, J shed 6 bases, and the junction held 0 bases outside the gene matches. CDR1 is DFQATT and CDR2 is SNEGSKA in the germline V gene (reference sequence). CDR3 in amino acids: CSATGGNEQFF. DNA of the CDR3: TGCAGTGCTACAGGGGGCAATGAGCAGTTCTTC.

This clonotype was counted ten times or more. The chain is built from TRBV3-1 and TRBJ2-7, with D perhaps being TRBD1 or TRBD2 (5 bases each). The germline V gene has CDR1 LGHDT and CDR2 YNNKEL (reference sequence). Deletions cut 0 bases from V and 2 bases from J, with 8 bases between. The CDR3 loop spans 14 amino acids. CDR3 nucleotide sequence: TGTGCCAGCAGCCAAGAACCGGGACCCTACGAGCAGTACTTC. Encoded protein: CASSQEPGPYEQYF.